Described below is a single T cell receptor (beta chain) sequence and its context. The sample comes from a study of blood T cell repertoires in COVID-19. About the study: From the United States, Italy and Spain came samples of acute and convalescent COVID-19. In each case, the material was cDNA or gDNA derived from T cells, B-cell-depleted T cells, or PBMCs.

Methods used by the authors: Reference gene primer amplification yielded estimated nucleated cell counts. Sequencing was performed with immunoSEQ multiplex PCR; in TCRdb, only in-frame clones are kept and a portion is missing. The V and J calls and the clone size are those of that table, but D and trimming were determined from the DNA. The table has roughly 100,000 clones, 88% seen once; the top ten hold roughly 8.3%. Per the germline V gene, CDR1 is KGHSH and CDR2 is LQKENI. CDR3 length equals 13 residues. V lost 4 bases, J lost 5 bases, and 12 bases lay in between. Sequencing used peripheral blood. V is TRBV18 and J is TRBJ2-7, with D possibly TRBD2 on 5 matching bases. The clonotype comes from a woman in her 70s with acute or convalescent COVID-19. CDR3 amino acids: CASSLDGDHEQYF. DNA of the CDR3: TGTGCCAGCTCACTCGACGGGGATCACGAGCAGTACTTC.